At least ten counts were recorded for the clone carrying this T cell receptor beta chain. Described time point: newly diagnosed GD, antithyroid drugs for less than 3 months. There was RNA extracted from PBMCs, and the TCR library was made from it. This sample is drawn from a study of regulatory T cells in long-lasting Graves disease. Libraries of TCR beta came from iRepertoire HTBI primers plus Arm-PCR of CDR3 regions. TCRdb re-derived calls from the multiplex PCR reads in MiXCR, one entry per CDR3 protein. This table has hundreds of thousands of distinct CDR3 sequences, roughly 15% appearing once. V was cut by 3 bases and J by 8 bases, with 8 bases left in between. This CDR3 has 12 amino acids. Germline assignment: CDR1 MNHEY and CDR2 SVGAGI. The sample was also linked to a second study, of T cells in Graves' hyperthyroidism and ophthalmopathy.

V and J are TRBV6-5 and TRBJ1-3, with D tentatively TRBD1 (5 bases). This specimen consisted of peripheral blood mononuclear cells (PBMCs), obtained at new diagnosis, from a patient treated with antithyroid drugs. The receptor was isolated from a woman aged 40 to 65 with Graves disease. In nucleotides, the CDR3 is TGTGCCAGCAGTTATGGGGGTTACACCATATATTTT. Its translation: CASSYGGYTIYF.